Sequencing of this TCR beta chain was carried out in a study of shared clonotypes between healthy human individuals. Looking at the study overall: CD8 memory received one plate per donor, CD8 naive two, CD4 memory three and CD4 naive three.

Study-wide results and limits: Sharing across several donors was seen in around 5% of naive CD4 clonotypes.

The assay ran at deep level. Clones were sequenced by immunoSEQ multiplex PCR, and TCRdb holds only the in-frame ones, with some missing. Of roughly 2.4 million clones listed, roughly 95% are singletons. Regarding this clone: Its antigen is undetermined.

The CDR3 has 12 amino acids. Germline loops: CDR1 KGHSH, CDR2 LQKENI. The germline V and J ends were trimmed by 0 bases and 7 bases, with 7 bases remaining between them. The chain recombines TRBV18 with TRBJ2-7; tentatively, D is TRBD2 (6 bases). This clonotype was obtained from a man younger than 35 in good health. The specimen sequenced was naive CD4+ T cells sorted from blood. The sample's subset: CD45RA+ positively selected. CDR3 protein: CASSPPEGEQYF. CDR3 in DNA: TGTGCCAGCTCACCACCGGAGGGGGAGCAGTACTTC.